This paragraph covers one T cell receptor beta chain sequence. Its antigen is as yet unknown. The data stem from a study of vaccination effects on CD4 cells after COVID-19. Study-level background: The second dose preceded post-vaccine samples by a median of 72 days. The study, taken as a whole, reports: Few convalescent patients, and no early post-infection timepoints, were available to the study.

ViraFEST assay sequencing came after antigen-specific CD4+ T cells were expanded with viral peptide pools. CD4+ T cells were isolated after around ten days of culture. Participants each got two BNT162b2 or mRNA-1273 vaccine doses. Cultivation was performed at 1.5 million to 2.5 million PBMC per well with approximately 10 IU/ml IL-2 and 10 ug/ml peptides added. Assay: immunoSEQ multiplex PCR; the TCRdb copy retains only in-frame clones and omits some. The table lists 70,000 to 95,000 clones, roughly 80% of them singletons. CDR3 length: 12 residues. Germline V lookup: CDR1 MNHNY, CDR2 SVGAGI (reference sequence). Trimming left V 2 bases short and J 4 bases short, with 3 bases between.

Sequencing was performed on CD4+ T cells from PBMCs cultured with HCoV-OC43 spike peptides, taken after COVID-19 vaccination. Subset here: HCoV-OC43 spike overlapping peptide pool stimulation. The V call is TRBV6-6, the J call TRBJ1-5; D gene uncertain. The sequence came from a human donor who received a COVID-19 vaccine. CDR3 nucleotide sequence: TGTGCCAGCAGTTACCAGAATCAGCCCCAGCATTTT. Protein product: CASSYQNQPQHF.